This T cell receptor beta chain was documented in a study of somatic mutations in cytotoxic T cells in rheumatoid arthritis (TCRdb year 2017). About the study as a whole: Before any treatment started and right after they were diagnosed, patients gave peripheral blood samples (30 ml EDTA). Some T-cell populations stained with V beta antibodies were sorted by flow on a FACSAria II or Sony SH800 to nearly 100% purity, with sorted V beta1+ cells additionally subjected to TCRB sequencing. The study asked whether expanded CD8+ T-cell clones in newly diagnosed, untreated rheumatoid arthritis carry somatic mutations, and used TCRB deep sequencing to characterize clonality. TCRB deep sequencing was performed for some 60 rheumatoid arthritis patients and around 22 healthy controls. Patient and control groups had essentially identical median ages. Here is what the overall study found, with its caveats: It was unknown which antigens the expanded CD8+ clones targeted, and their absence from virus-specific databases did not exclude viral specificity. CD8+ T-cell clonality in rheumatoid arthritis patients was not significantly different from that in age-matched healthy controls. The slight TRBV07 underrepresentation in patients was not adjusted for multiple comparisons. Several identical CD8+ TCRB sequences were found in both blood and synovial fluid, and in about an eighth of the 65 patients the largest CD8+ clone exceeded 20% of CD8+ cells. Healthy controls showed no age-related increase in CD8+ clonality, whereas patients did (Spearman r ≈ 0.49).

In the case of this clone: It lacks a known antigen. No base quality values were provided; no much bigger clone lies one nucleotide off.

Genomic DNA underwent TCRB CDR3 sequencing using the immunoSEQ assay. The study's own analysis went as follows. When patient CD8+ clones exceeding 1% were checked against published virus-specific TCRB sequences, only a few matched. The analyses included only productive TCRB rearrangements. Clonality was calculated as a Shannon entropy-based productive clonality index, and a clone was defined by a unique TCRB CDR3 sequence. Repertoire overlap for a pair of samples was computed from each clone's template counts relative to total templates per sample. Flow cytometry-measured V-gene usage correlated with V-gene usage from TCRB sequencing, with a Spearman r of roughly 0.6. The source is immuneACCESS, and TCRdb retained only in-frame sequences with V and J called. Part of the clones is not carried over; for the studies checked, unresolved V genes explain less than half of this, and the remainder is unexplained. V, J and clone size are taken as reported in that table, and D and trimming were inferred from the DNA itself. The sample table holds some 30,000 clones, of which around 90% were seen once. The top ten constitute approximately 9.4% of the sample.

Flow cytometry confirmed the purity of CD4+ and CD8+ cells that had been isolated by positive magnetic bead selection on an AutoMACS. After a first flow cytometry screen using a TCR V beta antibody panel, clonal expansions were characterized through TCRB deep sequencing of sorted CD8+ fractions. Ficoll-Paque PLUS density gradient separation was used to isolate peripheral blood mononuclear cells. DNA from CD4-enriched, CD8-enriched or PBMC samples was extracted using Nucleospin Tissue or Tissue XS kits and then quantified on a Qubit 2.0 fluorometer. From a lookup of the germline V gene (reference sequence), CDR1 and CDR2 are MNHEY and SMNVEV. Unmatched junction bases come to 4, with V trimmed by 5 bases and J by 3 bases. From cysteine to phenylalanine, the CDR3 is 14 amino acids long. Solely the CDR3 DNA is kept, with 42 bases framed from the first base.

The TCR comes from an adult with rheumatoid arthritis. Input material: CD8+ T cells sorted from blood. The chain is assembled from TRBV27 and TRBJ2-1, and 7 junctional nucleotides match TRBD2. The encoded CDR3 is CASSPGLLYNEQFF. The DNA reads TGTGCCAGCAGTCCGGGACTACTCTACAATGAGCAGTTCTTC.